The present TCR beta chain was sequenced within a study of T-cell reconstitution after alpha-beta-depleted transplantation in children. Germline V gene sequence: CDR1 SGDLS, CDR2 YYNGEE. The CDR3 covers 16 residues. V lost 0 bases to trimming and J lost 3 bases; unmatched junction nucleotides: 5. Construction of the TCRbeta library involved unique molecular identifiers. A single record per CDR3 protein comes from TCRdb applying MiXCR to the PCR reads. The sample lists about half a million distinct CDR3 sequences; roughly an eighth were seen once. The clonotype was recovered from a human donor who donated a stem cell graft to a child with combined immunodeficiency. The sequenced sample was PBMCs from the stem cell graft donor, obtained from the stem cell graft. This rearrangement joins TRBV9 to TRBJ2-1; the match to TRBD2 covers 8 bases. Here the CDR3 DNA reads TGTGCCAGCAGCGTAGCGGCTAGCGGGTTCTACAATGAGCAGTTCTTC. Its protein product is CASSVAASGFYNEQFF.